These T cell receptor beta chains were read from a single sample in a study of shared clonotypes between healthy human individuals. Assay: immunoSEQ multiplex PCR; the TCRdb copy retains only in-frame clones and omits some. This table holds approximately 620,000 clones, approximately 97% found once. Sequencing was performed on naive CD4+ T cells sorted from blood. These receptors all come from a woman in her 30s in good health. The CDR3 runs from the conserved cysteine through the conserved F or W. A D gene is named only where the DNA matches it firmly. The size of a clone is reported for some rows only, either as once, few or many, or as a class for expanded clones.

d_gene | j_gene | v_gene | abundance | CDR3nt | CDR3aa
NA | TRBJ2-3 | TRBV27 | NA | TGTGCCAGCAGCCAAGTCCGGGCGGATACGCAGTATTTT | CASSQVRADTQYF
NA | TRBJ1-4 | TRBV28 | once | TGTGCCAGCAGTGAGGGAAGGCCTAATGAAAAACTGTTTTTT | CASSEGRPNEKLFF
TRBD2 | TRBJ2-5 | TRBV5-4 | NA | TGTGCCAGCCGCCTGAGCGGGGGGCTCCAAGAGACCCAGTACTTC | CASRLSGGLQETQYF
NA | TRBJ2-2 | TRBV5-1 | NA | TGCGCCAGCAGCTTCATTGCCCGAAACGCCGGGGAGCTGTTTTTT | CASSFIARNAGELFF
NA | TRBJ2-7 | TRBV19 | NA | TGTGCCAGTAGAGCACAAGGAGCCGAGCAGTACTTC | CASRAQGAEQYF
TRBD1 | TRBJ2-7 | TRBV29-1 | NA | TGCAGCGTTGTCAAAGGACAGGGGGCGTGGGGACTAGCCTACGAGCAGTACTTC | CSVVKGQGAWGLAYEQYF
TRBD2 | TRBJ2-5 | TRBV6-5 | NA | TGTGCCAGCAGTATCCTAGCGGGAGTCCGAGAGACCCAGTACTTC | CASSILAGVRETQYF
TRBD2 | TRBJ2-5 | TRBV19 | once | TGTGCCAGTAGTATTATGGCTAGCGGACAAGAGACCCAGTACTTC | CASSIMASGQETQYF
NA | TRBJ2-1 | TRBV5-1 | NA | TGCGCCAGCAGCCTCTCCCCTCAACGGGGCTCCTACAATGAGCAGTTCTTC | CASSLSPQRGSYNEQFF
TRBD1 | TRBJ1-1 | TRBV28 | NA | TGTGCCAGCAGTCCCACTCCGGGACAGCGCACTGAAGCTTTCTTT | CASSPTPGQRTEAFF
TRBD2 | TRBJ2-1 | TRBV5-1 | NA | TGCGCCAGCAGCTTGGGGGGACTAGCGGGAGCAGGTGAGCAGTTCTTC | CASSLGGLAGAGEQFF
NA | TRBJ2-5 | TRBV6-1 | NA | TGTGCCAGCACCAGAAGCAGGGAGACCCAGTACTTC | CASTRSRETQYF
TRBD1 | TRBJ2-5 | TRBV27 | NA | TGTGCCAGCAGTACATCGCGACAGGGTCGGGAGACCCAGTACTTC | CASSTSRQGRETQYF
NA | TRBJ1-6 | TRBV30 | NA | TGTGCCTGGAGTGTACGTGGGAAATCACCCCTCCACTTT | CAWSVRGKSPLHF
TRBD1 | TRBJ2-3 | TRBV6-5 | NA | TGTGCCAGCAGTCGGAACAGGGGAGCTTATACGCAGTATTTT | CASSRNRGAYTQYF
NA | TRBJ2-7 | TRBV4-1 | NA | TGCGCCAGCAGCCATCCGTCCCGGGACCCGGCTAACGAGCAGTACTTC | CASSHPSRDPANEQYF
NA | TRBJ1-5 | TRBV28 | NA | TGTGCCAGCAGTTTTTACAGGGCGATTAGCAATCAGCCCCAGCATTTT | CASSFYRAISNQPQHF
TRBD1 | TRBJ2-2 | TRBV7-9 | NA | TGTGCCAGCAGCCTGGGACAGGGTAGTACCGGGGAGCTGTTTTTT | CASSLGQGSTGELFF
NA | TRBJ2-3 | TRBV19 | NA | TGTGCCAGTAGTCTCCGAAGAAGCACAGATACGCAGTATTTT | CASSLRRSTDTQYF
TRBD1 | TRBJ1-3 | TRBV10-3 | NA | TGTGCCATCAACCCGGGACAGGGAAACACCATATATTTT | CAINPGQGNTIYF
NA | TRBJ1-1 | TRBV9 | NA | TGTGCCAGCAGCGTAGGACAGTACATGAACACTGAAGCTTTCTTT | CASSVGQYMNTEAFF
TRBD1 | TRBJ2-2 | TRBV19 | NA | TGTGCCAGTACCGTCCCGGGACAGGGTTCATGGACCGGGGAGCTGTTTTTT | CASTVPGQGSWTGELFF
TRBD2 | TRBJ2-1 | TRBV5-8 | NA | TGTGCCAGCAGCTTGGTAGCGGGAGGGCCTAATGAGCAGTTCTTC | CASSLVAGGPNEQFF
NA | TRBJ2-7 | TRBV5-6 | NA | TGTGCCAGCAGCTTGGCCTTTTCCTCCGAGCAGTACTTC | CASSLAFSSEQYF
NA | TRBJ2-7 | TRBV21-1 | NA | TGTGCCAGCAGCCGGGATACACCTGTCTACGAGCAGTACTTC | CASSRDTPVYEQYF
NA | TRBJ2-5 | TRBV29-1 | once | TGCAGCGTTGAACGGCGACTAGGGGTGGAAGAGACCCAGTACTTC | CSVERRLGVEETQYF
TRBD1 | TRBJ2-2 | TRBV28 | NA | TGTGCCAGCTCCTGGGGGGACAGGGGGCGAACCGGGGAGCTGTTTTTT | CASSWGDRGRTGELFF
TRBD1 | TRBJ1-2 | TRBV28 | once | TGTGCCAGCAGTACAGGGGCGAATTTTCCTAACTATGGCTACACCTTC | CASSTGANFPNYGYTF
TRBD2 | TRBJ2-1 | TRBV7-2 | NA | TGTGCCAGCAGCTCGGGCGGGGGCTCCTACAATGAGCAGTTCTTC | CASSSGGGSYNEQFF
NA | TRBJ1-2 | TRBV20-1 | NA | TGCAGTGCTAGTGATCATGGCTACACCTTC | CSASDHGYTF
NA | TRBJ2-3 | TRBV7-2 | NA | TGTGCCAGCAGCACATCTCGGGCAGATACGCAGTATTTT | CASSTSRADTQYF
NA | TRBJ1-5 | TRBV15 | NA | TGTGCCACCAGCAGCCTGGCAGGGATGAATCGCAATCAGCCCCAGCATTTT | CATSSLAGMNRNQPQHF
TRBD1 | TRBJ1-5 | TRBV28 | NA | TGTGCCAGCAGTTTAATACAGGGGGCTTATCAGCCCCAGCATTTT | CASSLIQGAYQPQHF
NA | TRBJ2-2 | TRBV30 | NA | TGTGCCTGGAGTCGCCTTATTATACGTGTGAACACCGGGGAGCTGTTTTTT | CAWSRLIIRVNTGELFF
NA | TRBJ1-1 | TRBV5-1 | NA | TGCGCCAGCAGGCCAGGGTCGGGCACTGAAGCTTTCTTT | CASRPGSGTEAFF
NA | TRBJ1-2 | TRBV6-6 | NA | TGTGCCAGCAGTTACGGCGGGCGTAACTATGGCTACACCTTC | CASSYGGRNYGYTF
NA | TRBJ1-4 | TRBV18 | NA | TGTGCCAGCTCACAGAACGGGCCCACTAATGAAAAACTGTTTTTT | CASSQNGPTNEKLFF
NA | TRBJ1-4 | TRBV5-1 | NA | TGCGCCAGCAGCTTGTCCCCTGGGGGTGAAAAACTGTTTTTT | CASSLSPGGEKLFF
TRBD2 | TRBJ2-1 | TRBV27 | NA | TGTGCCAGCAGTTTACCCAGCGGGAGAGGGGGCTACAATGAGCAGTTCTTC | CASSLPSGRGGYNEQFF
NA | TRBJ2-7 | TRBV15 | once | TGTGCCACCAGCAGAGATGTCATAACCTACGAGCAGTACTTC | CATSRDVITYEQYF
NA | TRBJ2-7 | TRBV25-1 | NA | TGTGCCAGCAGTGAAAAGGAAGGAAAGCAGTACTTC | CASSEKEGKQYF
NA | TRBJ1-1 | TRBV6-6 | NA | TGTGCCAGCACCATGGAGGGTACCGAAGCTTTCTTT | CASTMEGTEAFF
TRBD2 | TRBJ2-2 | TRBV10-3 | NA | TGTGCCATCAGCTTGCGGAGGGAGGGGTCCGGGGAGCTGTTTTTT | CAISLRREGSGELFF
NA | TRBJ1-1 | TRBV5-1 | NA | TGCGCCAGCAGCTTGGCGGGCAGGGGCGACACTGAAGCTTTCTTT | CASSLAGRGDTEAFF
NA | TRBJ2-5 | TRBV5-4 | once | TGTGCCAGCAGCCCGAACCAGTGGGTAGGGGAGACCCAGTACTTC | CASSPNQWVGETQYF
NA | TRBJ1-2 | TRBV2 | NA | TGTGCCAGCCATCTTGGTGCCAGGCACTATGGCTACACCTTC | CASHLGARHYGYTF
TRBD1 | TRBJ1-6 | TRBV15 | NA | TGTGCCACTGGGGACAGGGGGCTCTATAATTCACCCCTCCACTTT | CATGDRGLYNSPLHF
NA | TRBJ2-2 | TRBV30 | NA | TGTGCCTGGAGTGTAAGGGGGGCGGGAACCGGGGAGCTGTTTTTT | CAWSVRGAGTGELFF